The clone carrying this TCR beta chain has more than one count but fewer than ten. What it recognizes is unknown. V was cut by 5 bases and J by 10 bases, with 18 bases left in between. The CDR3 is 15 amino acids. The V gene's germline CDR1 is MNHNY and CDR2 SVGAGI (reference sequence). 60 Vbeta and 13 Jbeta primers were used in PCR. Measured with immunoSEQ multiplex PCR; TCRdb has only the in-frame clones, and not every one. The table records some 200,000 clones, over 65% of them present only once. This record belongs to a study of cytomegalovirus exposure and HLA in healthy donors. The study's findings and limits: TCR beta chains numbering some 160 were designated cytomegalovirus-associated.

The chain is built from TRBV6-6 and TRBJ1-6; perhaps TRBD1 as D (6 bases). The sequence derives from a woman aged 55-70 years in good health and CMV-seropositive. Sequencing was done on a sample of PBMCs. The CDR3 reads CASSTVQGRGSPLHF. In nucleotides, the CDR3 is TGTGCCAGCAGTACAGTACAGGGACGAGGCTCACCCCTCCACTTT.